What follows describes a single T cell receptor beta chain. Its specificity is not known. Two nested PCRs, of 16 and 9 cycles, processed TCRalpha and TCRbeta cDNA. TCRdb re-called the 5' RACE reads, yielding one record per CDR3 amino acid sequence without DNA. Recorded for this sample: about 160,000 distinct CDR3 sequences. The germline CDR1 and CDR2 sequences are LNHDA and SQIVND (reference sequence). The CDR3 loop spans 14 amino acids. These data originate in a study of monozygotic twins with inflammatory bowel disease. Donors gave about 2.6 ml of blood apiece. Study-level results: With others, IBD patients shared fewer clonotypes than healthy twins did, especially with disease activity.

Sample: blood. The sequence was obtained from a human donor with ulcerative colitis or Crohn's disease, or a healthy co-twin of an affected twin (not recorded which). This chain links TRBV19 with TRBJ1-1; TCRdb picks TRBD1, but there is no DNA to check that call. Here the CDR3 reads CASILQGANTEAFF.